These T cell receptor beta chains were read from a single sample in a study of the immune and genomic landscape of osteosarcoma. Sequenced by immunoSEQ multiplex PCR; TCRdb stores in-frame clones only, minus some. Seen here are about 2,300 clones, 65% to 85% observed once, and the top ten hold roughly an eighth. The specimen was osteosarcoma tumor tissue from the lung. The receptors derive from a human donor with osteosarcoma. CDR3s include the opening cysteine and the closing phenylalanine or tryptophan. Fields, in order: V gene, CDR3 protein.

TRBV27	CASSLRPYTGELFF
TRBV9	CASSVAEGSVNYGYTF
TRBV7-3	CASALGAAGEQYF
TRBV30	CAWSPGTENSPLHF
TRBV6-6	CASSQLAGGPEQYF
TRBV6-6	CASSTPDGNYGYTF
TRBV5-4	CASMGTAGLETQYF
TRBV6-1	CASTEGRFSGNTIYF
TRBV7-3	CASSLTFGAGTGELFF
TRBV6-6	CASSYSLQGATDTQYF
TRBV30	CAWRDWGERQPPQHF
TRBV6-5	CASEDSGANVLTF
TRBV2	CASIPQGANVLTF
TRBV15	CATSAELRNYGYTF
TRBV5-1	CASSLTVPYNEQFF
TRBV5-6	CASSPGTGNRRDGYTF
TRBV27	CASAGTINQPQHF
TRBV6-1	CASNDRASNYGYTF
TRBV7-2	CASSPHLETLHF
TRBV5-1	CASSPIPSTTGRKNNEQFF
TRBV4-1	CASSQEVPAETQYF
TRBV12-5	CASGLPHLGNEQFF
TRBV7-3	CASSLMPGQYNSPLHF
TRBV30	CAWSSSYEQYF
TRBV10-1	CASSPGGLAGVSGEQFF
TRBV7-8	CASSLASGNEQFF
TRBV7-8	CASSFFRGSNYGYTF
TRBV9	CASSETGTPTTTYEQYF
TRBV5-6	CASSLWEGRRTGELFF
TRBV7-9	CASSPERNTEAFF
TRBV30	CAWSFPYRGYGYTF
TRBV11-2	CASSKQSMGGSETQYF
TRBV9	CASSVVNGELFF
TRBV5-1	CASSFGQGGGYTF
TRBV7-3	CASSQMPGELFF
TRBV7-8	CASSLAQGQGLRGYTF
TRBV5-1	CASSLGGGSPLHF
TRBV19	CASSPAALDTQYF
TRBV9	CASSVGATTEAFF
TRBV2	CASRAGKAFF
TRBV21-1	CAHLTGTLTDTQYF
TRBV19	CASSSGDGELFF
TRBV10-3	CAISEVMAGGHNEQFF
TRBV19	CASSGWGGTGELFF
TRBV7-2	CASSSYLAAGELFF
TRBV10-3	CAISESMAGGLNNEQFF
TRBV7-9	CASRSPDRGTEAFF
TRBV5-8	CASSLAQAGRETQYF
TRBV5-1	CASSSTGGSYEQYF
TRBV5-1	CASAGGTGDSDEQFF
TRBV6-1	CASSEMVYEQYF
TRBV18	CASSPQGGLTDTQYF
TRBV6-4	CASSEGQGYNYGYTF
TRBV6-5	CASSSGGAGSGTAQYF
TRBV9	CASSGWGPPDSPLHF
TRBV7-2	CASSLQGGASNQPQHF
TRBV19	CASSDSIFRSVDYGYTF
TRBV4-3	CASSLGTDVEQYF